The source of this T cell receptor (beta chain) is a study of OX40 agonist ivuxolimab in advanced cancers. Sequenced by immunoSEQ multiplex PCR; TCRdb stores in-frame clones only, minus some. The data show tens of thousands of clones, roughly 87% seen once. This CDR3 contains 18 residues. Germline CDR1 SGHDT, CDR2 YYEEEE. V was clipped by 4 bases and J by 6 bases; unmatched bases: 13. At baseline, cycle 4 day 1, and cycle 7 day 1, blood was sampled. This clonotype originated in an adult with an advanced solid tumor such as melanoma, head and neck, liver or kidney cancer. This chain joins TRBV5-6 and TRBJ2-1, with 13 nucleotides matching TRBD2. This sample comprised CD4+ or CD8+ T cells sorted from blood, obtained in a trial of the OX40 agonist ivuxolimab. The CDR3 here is CASSPSGGLAGEGNEQFF. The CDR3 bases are TGTGCCAGCAGCCCTTCGGGAGGACTAGCGGGAGAGGGCAATGAGCAGTTCTTC.